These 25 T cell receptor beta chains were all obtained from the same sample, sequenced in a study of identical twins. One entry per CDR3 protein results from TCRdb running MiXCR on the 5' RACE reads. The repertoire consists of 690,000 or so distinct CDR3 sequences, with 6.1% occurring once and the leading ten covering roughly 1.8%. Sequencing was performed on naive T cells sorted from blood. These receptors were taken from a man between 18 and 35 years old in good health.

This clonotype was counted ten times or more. The CDR3 reads CSVEGARNTGELFF. The DNA of the CDR3 is TGCAGCGTTGAGGGAGCTCGGAACACCGGGGAGCTGTTTTTT. V is TRBV29-1 and J is TRBJ2-2; D is possibly TRBD2 (5 bases). V lost 3 bases and J 1 base, leaving 9 bases between the germline ends. There are 14 residues in the CDR3. Germline V CDR1 and CDR2: SQVTM, ANQGSEA.

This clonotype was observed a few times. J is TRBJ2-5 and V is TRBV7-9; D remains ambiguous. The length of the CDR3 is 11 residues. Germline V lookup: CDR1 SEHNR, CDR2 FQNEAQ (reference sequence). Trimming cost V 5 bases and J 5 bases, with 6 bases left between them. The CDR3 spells CASSQMETQYF. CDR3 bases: TGTGCCAGCAGCCAGATGGAGACCCAGTACTTC.

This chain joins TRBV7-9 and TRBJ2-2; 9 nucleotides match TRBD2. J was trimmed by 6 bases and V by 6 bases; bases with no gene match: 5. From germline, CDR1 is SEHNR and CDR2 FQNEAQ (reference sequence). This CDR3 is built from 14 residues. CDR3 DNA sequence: TGTGCCAGCAGAGGCGGGAGGGACGCCGGGGAGCTGTTTTTT. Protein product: CASRGGRDAGELFF.

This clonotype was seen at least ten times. The CDR3 sequence: CASSLAGRDTQYF. The CDR3, as DNA: TGTGCCAGCAGCTTAGCAGGCCGGGATACGCAGTATTTT. The chain employs TRBV7-8 and TRBJ2-3; D unresolved. The CDR3 contains 13 residues. Trimming removed 0 bases from V and 6 bases from J, with 7 bases in between. CDR1 is SGHVS, CDR2 FQNEAQ, per germline.

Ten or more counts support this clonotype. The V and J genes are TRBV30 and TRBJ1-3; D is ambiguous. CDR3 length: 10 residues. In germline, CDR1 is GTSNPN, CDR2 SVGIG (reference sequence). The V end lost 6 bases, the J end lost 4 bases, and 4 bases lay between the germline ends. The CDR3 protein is CACGGNTIYF. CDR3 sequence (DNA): TGTGCCTGTGGCGGAAACACCATATATTTT.

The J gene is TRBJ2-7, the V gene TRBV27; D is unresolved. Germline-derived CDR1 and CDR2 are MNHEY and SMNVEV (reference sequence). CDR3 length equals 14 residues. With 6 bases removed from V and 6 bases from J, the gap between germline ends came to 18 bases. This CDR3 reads CASSPTTAGSEQYV. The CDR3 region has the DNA TGTGCCAGCAGCCCGACCACCGCTGGTAGCGAGCAGTACGTC.

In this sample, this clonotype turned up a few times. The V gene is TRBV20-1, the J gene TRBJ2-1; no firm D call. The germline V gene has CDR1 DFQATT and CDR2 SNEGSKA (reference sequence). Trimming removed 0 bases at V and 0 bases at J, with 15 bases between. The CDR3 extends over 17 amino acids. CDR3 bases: TGCAGTGCTAGAGATAGGGAAACAGCCGTCTCCTACAATGAGCAGTTCTTC. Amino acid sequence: CSARDRETAVSYNEQFF.

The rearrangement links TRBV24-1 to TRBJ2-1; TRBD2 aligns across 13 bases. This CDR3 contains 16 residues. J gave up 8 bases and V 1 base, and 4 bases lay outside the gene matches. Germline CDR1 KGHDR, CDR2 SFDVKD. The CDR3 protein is CATSDFRTSGSYEQFF. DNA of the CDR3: TGTGCCACCAGTGATTTTCGGACTAGCGGGAGCTATGAGCAGTTCTTC.

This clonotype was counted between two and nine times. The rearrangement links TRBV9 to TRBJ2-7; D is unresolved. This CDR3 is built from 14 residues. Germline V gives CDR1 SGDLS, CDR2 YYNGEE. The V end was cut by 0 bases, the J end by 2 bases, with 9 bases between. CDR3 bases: TGTGCCAGCAGCGTAGGGTCTTCCCCCTACGAGCAGTACTTC. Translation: CASSVGSSPYEQYF. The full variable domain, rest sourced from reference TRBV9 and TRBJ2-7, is DSGVTQTPKHLITATGQRVTLRCSPRSGDLSVYWYQQSLDQGLQFLIQYYNGEERAKGNILERFSAQQFPDLHSELNLSSLELGDSALYFCASSVGSSPYEQYFGPGTRLTVT.

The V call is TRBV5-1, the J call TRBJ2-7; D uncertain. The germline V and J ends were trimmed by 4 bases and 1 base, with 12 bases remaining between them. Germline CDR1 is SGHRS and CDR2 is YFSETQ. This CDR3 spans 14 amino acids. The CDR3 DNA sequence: TGCGCCAGCAGCCCCATAACCGGATCCTACGAGCAGTACTTC. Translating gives CASSPITGSYEQYF.

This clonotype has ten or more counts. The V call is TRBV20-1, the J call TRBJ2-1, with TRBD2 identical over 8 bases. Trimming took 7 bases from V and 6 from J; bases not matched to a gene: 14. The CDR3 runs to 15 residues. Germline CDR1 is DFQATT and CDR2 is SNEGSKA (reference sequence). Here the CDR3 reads CSGKDLAGTGNEQFF. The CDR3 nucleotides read TGCAGTGGGAAGGATCTAGCGGGCACCGGCAATGAGCAGTTCTTC.

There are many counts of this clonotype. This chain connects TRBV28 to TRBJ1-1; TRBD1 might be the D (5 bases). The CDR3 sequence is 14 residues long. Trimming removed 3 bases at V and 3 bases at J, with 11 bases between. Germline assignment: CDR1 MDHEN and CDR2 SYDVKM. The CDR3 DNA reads TGTGCCAGCAGTTTTGGGGTGGGGGACACTGAAGCTTTCTTT. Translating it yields CASSFGVGDTEAFF.

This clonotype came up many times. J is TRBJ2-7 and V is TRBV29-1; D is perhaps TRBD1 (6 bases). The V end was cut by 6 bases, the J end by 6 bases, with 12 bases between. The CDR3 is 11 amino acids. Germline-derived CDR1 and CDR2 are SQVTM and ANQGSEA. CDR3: CSVQQGAEQYF. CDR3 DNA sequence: TGCAGCGTACAACAGGGCGCCGAGCAGTACTTC.

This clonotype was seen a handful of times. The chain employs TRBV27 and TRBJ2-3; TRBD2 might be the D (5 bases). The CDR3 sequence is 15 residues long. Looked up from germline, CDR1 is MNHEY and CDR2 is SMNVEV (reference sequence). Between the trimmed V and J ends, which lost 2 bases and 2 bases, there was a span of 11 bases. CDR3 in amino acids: CASSLRPGSTDTQYF. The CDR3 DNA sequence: TGTGCCAGCAGTTTAAGGCCGGGATCCACAGATACGCAGTATTTT.

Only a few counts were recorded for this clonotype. The CDR3 loop is CASRSYGQGFGTQYF. In nucleotides, the CDR3 is TGTGCCAGCAGGTCTTACGGACAGGGTTTTGGGACCCAGTACTTC. The chain couples TRBV6-1 to TRBJ2-5, with 8 bases lining up with TRBD1. After removal of 6 bases from V and 7 bases from J, the junction contained 13 bases not matched to a gene. Germline CDR1 reads MNHNS; CDR2 reads SASEGT. The length of the CDR3 is 15 residues.

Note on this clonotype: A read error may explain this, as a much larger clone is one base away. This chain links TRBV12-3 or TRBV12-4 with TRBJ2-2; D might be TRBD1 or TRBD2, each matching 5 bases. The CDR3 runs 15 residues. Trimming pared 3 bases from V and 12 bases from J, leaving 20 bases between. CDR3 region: CASSFPYGTGRKLFF. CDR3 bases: TGTGCCAGCAGTTTCCCTTATGGGACGGGCAGGAAGCTGTTTTTT.

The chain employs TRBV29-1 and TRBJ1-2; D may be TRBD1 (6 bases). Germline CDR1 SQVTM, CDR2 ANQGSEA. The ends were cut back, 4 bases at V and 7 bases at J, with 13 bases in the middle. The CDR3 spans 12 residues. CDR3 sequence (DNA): TGCAGCGTTGTCGGGAGGGGGGGTGGCTACACCTTC. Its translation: CSVVGRGGGYTF.

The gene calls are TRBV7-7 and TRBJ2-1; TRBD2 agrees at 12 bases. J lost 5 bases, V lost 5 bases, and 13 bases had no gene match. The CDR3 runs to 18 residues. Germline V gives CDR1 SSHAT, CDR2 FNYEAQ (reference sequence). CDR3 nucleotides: TGTGCCAGCAGCCCCCGACTAGCGGGAGAACTTAGGGACAATGAGCAGTTCTTC. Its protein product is CASSPRLAGELRDNEQFF.

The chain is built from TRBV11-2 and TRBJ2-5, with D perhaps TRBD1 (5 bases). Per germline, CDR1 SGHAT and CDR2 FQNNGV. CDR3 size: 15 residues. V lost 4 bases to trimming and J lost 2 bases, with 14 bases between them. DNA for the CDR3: TGTGCCAGCAGCTACCCGACAGCGCGTCAAGAGACCCAGTACTTC. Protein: CASSYPTARQETQYF. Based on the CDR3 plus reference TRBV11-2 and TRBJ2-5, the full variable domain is EAGVAQSPRYKIIEKRQSVAFWCNPISGHATLYWYQQILGQGPKLLIQFQNNGVVDDSQLPKDRFSAERLKGVDSTLKIQPAKLEDSAVYLCASSYPTARQETQYFGPGTRLLVL.

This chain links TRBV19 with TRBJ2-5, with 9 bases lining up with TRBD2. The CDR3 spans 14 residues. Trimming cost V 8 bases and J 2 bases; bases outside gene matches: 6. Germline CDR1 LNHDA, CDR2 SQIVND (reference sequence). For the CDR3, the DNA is TGTGCCAGTGCGACTAGCGGAAGTCAAGAGACCCAGTACTTC. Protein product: CASATSGSQETQYF.

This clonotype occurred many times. The CDR3 DNA sequence: TGTGCCAGCAGCCCACAAGCGCCTAGCACAGATACGCAGTATTTT. Its protein is CASSPQAPSTDTQYF. The V call is TRBV9, the J call TRBJ2-3; D gene ambiguous. V dropped 4 bases and J dropped 0 bases, with 12 bases sitting between them. This CDR3 has 15 amino acids. Germline V gene data show CDR1 as SGDLS and CDR2 as YYNGEE.

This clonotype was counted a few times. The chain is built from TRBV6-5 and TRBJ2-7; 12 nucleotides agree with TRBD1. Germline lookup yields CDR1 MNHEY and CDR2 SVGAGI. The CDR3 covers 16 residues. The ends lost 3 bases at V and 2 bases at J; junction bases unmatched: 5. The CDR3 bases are TGTGCCAGCAGTTATATGGGACAGGGGGCGACCTACGAGCAGTACTTC. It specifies CASSYMGQGATYEQYF.

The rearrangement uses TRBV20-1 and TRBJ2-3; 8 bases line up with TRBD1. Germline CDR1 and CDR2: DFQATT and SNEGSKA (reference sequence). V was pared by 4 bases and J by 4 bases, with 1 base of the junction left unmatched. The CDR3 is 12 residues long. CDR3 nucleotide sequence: TGCAGTGCTACAGGGGGCGCAGATACGCAGTATTTT. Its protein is CSATGGADTQYF.

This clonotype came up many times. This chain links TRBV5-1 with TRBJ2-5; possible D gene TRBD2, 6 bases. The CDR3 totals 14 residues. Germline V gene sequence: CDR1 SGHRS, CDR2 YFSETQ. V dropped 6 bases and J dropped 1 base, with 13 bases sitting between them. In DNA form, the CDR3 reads TGCGCCAGCACGGCTAGCGTACCCCAAGAGACCCAGTACTTC. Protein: CASTASVPQETQYF.

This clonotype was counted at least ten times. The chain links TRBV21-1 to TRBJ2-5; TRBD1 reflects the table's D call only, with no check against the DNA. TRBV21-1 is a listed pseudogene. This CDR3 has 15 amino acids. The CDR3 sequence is CASSLLDRDQETQYF. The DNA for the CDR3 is TGTGCCAGCAGCCTGTTGGACAGGGACCAAGAGACCCAGTACTTC.